The present TCR beta chain was sequenced within a study of T cells in Graves' hyperthyroidism and ophthalmopathy. This clonotype was recorded at least ten times. The CDR3 has 18 amino acids. Germline values: CDR1 LNHNV, CDR2 YYDKDF (reference sequence). J was trimmed by 2 bases and V by 6 bases; bases with no gene match: 9. TCR beta CDR3 sequences were amplified from RNA transcripts. HTBI primers were employed in a first-round RT-PCR of the TCR CDR3. A single record per CDR3 protein comes from TCRdb applying MiXCR to the multiplex PCR reads. Of about 350,000 distinct CDR3 sequences listed, more than 11% are singletons. Fresh peripheral blood, under 13 ml, yielded the PBMCs.

This receptor was identified in a woman aged 25 to 39 with Graves' hyperthyroidism. The sample consisted of blood. The rearrangement uses TRBV15 and TRBJ2-1; 14 positions match TRBD2. CDR3 nucleotides: TGTGCCACCAGGGGACTAGCGGGAGAGGAGCCCACCTACAATGAGCAGTTCTTC. Translating gives CATRGLAGEEPTYNEQFF.